This passage covers 8 T cell receptor beta chains from one sample sequenced in a study of blood T cell repertoires in COVID-19 (TCRdb year 2020). The library relied on the immunoSEQ multiplex PCR assay. The immuneACCESS repertoire file appears here via TCRdb, limited to in-frame rearrangements. These files lack a portion of the clones; in checked studies, under half of the deficit traces to unresolved V genes, and the cause of the others is not known. The sample table holds approximately 440,000 clones, of which 90% were seen once. The ten largest clones take up 0.6% of the sample. The material sequenced was PBMCs or T cells enriched from blood (not recorded which). Source of these receptors: a man aged 18 to 30 who had recovered from COVID-19.

The V and J genes are TRBV6-5 and TRBJ1-2; 10 positions match TRBD1. CDR1 is MNHEY and CDR2 is SVGAGI in the germline V gene. V dropped 6 bases and J dropped 2; count of bases not matched to a gene: 6. The CDR3 has 15 amino acids. The CDR3 is CASRLDRGPNYGYTF. DNA of the CDR3: TGTGCCAGCAGACTTGACAGGGGGCCGAACTATGGCTACACCTTC.

The CDR3 loop reads CASRRGNEQYF. The CDR3 DNA follows: TGTGCCAGTAGAAGGGGCAACGAGCAGTACTTC. This chain connects TRBV19 to TRBJ2-7; tentatively, D is TRBD1 (5 bases). Germline V lookup: CDR1 LNHDA, CDR2 SQIVND (reference sequence). The CDR3 covers 11 residues. V was trimmed by 6 bases and J by 5 bases, leaving 8 bases between them. The entire variable domain, with the rest obtained from reference TRBV19 and TRBJ2-7, is as follows: DGGITQSPKYLFRKEGQNVTLSCEQNLNHDAMYWYRQDPGQGLRLIYYSQIVNDFQKGDIAEGYSVSREKKESFPLTVTSAQKNPTAFYLCASRRGNEQYFGPGTRLTVT.

This chain links TRBV13 with TRBJ2-2; TRBD1 matches at 9 bases. CDR1 and CDR2 (germline): PRHDT, FYEKMQ (reference sequence). The CDR3 spans 15 residues. V shed 4 bases and J 7 bases; nucleotides not matched to a gene: 7. CDR3 loop: CASSSRQGEVGELFF. The CDR3 coding sequence is TGTGCCAGCAGCTCCCGACAGGGGGAGGTCGGGGAGCTGTTTTTT.

The chain uses TRBV6-1 and TRBJ1-2; D is uncertain. Germline CDR1 and CDR2: MNHNS and SASEGT. This CDR3 comprises 15 residues. Trimming pared 2 bases from V and 5 bases from J, leaving 15 bases between. For the CDR3, the DNA is TGTGCCAGCAGTGAAAAACGGCCAGGCGATTATGGCTACACCTTC. Its protein is CASSEKRPGDYGYTF.

This clone came up once. The chain combines TRBV28 with TRBJ2-5; 12 bases are shared with TRBD2. Germline-derived CDR1 and CDR2 are MDHEN and SYDVKM. After removal of 7 bases from V and 5 bases from J, the junction contained 8 bases not matched to a gene. This CDR3 spans 15 amino acids. CDR3 DNA: TGTGCCAGCAAGCTAGCGGGAGGGCCGGGGGAGACCCAGTACTTC. Protein product: CASKLAGGPGETQYF.

The V and J genes are TRBV11-2 and TRBJ2-7, with D uncertain. V was clipped by 1 base and J by 4 bases, with 11 bases between them. There are 14 residues in the CDR3. Germline V gives CDR1 SGHAT, CDR2 FQNNGV. The CDR3 region is CASSLGGAIYEQYF. In DNA, the CDR3 is TGTGCCAGCAGCTTAGGTGGAGCTATATACGAGCAGTACTTC.

The CDR3 DNA reads as TGTGCCACCAGTGATTCGGGGACTAGCGGGAGTATAAGCACAGATACGCAGTATTTT. Protein: CATSDSGTSGSISTDTQYF. This rearrangement joins TRBV24-1 to TRBJ2-3; TRBD2 matches at 14 bases. Germline assignment: CDR1 KGHDR and CDR2 SFDVKD. The CDR3 contains 19 residues. The V gene end was trimmed by 2 bases and the J gene end by 0 bases; junction bases not matched to a gene: 6.

The chain recombines TRBV11-1 with TRBJ2-5, with 9 positions matching TRBD1. Unmatched junction bases numbered 3, after V lost 5 bases and J lost 5 bases. Germline-derived CDR1 and CDR2 are SGHAT and FQDESV (reference sequence). This CDR3 region has 13 residues. The CDR3 region is CASSRDRVETQYF. CDR3 nucleotide sequence: TGTGCCAGCAGCCGGGACAGGGTGGAGACCCAGTACTTC. The complete variable domain, with remaining parts taken from reference TRBV11-1 and TRBJ2-5, reads EAEVAQSPRYKITEKSQAVAFWCDPISGHATLYWYRQILGQGPELLVQFQDESVVDDSQLPKDRFSAERLKGVDSTLKIQPAELGDSAMYLCASSRDRVETQYFGPGTRLLVL.